This TCR beta chain emerged from a study of regulatory T cells in long-lasting Graves disease. Study conclusions and caveats: Comparison showed that persistent patients shared more public clonotypes (over 2,500) than new patients (about 970).

Germline loops: CDR1 SGHTA, CDR2 FQGNSA. This CDR3 contains 14 residues. The V end was cut by 6 bases, the J end by 7 bases, with 13 bases between. This clonotype has just a few counts. Its antigen is unknown. Investigators prepared the TCR beta libraries by applying iRepertoire HTBI primers and Arm-PCR of CDR3 regions. TCRdb fed the multiplex PCR reads into MiXCR, producing one record per CDR3 protein. The sample holds roughly 490,000 distinct CDR3 sequences; 22% are singletons and the top ten take roughly 14%. Time point given: persistent/refractory GD, antithyroid drugs over 5 years with positive TRAb. PBMC RNA served as the TCR library source. Per American Thyroid Association guidelines, Graves' disease was diagnosed. Peripheral blood, approximately 9.6 milliliters of it, was drawn into EDTA tubes.

Sequencing was performed on peripheral blood mononuclear cells (PBMCs), taken when the disease was refractory, from a patient treated with antithyroid drugs. The V and J genes are TRBV7-2 and TRBJ1-6; D not resolved. The receptor's source is a female donor with Graves disease. Written as DNA, the CDR3 is TGTGCCAGCAGTCCGGCACAGCAGAATTCACCCCTCCACTTT. The encoded protein is CASSPAQQNSPLHF.